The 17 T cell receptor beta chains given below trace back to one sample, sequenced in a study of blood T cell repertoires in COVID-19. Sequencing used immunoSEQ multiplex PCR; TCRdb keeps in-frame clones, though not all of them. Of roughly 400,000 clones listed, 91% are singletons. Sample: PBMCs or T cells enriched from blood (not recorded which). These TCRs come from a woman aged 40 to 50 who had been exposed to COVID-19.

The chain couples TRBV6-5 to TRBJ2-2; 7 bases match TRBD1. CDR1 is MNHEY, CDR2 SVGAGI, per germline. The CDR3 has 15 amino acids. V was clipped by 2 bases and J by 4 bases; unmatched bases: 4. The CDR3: CASSYEGGITGELFF. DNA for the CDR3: TGTGCCAGCAGTTACGAAGGGGGCATCACCGGGGAGCTGTTTTTT.

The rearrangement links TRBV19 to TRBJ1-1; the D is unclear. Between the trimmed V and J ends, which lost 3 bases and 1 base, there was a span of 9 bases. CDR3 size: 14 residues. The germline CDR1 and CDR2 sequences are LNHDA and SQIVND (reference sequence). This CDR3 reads CASSMGSGNTEAFF. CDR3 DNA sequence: TGTGCCAGTAGTATGGGTTCGGGGAACACTGAAGCTTTCTTT. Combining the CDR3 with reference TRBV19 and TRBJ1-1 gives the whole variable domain DGGITQSPKYLFRKEGQNVTLSCEQNLNHDAMYWYRQDPGQGLRLIYYSQIVNDFQKGDIAEGYSVSREKKESFPLTVTSAQKNPTAFYLCASSMGSGNTEAFFGQGTRLTVV.

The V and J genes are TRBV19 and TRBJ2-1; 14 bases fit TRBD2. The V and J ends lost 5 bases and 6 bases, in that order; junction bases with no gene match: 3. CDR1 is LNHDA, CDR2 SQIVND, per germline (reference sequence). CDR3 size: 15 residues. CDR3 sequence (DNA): TGTGCCAGTAGTCCTGGACTAGCGGGGGGCAATGAGCAGTTCTTC. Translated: CASSPGLAGGNEQFF.

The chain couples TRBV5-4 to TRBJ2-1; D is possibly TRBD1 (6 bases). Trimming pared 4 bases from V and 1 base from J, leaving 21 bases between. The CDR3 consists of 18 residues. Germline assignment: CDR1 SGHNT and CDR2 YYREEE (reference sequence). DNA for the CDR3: TGTGCCAGCAGCCCTATTAGGGCAGGGGCCAGTTCCTACAATGAGCAGTTCTTC. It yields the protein CASSPIRAGASSYNEQFF.

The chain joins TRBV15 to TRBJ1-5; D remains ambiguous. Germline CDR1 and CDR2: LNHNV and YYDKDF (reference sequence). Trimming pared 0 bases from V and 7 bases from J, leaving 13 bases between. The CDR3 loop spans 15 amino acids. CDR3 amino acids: CATSRDNEKWQPQHF. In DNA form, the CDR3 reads TGTGCCACCAGCAGAGATAATGAGAAGTGGCAGCCCCAGCATTTT. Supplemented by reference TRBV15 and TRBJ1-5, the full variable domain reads DAMVIQNPRYQVTQFGKPVTLSCSQTLNHNVMYWYQQKSSQAPKLLFHYYDKDFNNEADTPDNFQSRRPNTSFCFLDIRSPGLGDTAMYLCATSRDNEKWQPQHFGDGTRLSIL.

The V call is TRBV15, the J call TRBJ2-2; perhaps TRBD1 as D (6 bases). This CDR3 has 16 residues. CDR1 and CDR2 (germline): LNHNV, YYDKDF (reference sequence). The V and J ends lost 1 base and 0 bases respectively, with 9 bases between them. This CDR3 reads CATSRGRGPNTGELFF. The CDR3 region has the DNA TGTGCCACCAGCAGAGGCAGGGGACCGAACACCGGGGAGCTGTTTTTT.

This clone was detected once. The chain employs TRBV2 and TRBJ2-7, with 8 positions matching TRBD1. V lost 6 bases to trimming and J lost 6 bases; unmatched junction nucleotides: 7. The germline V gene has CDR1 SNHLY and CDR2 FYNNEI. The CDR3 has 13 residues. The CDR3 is CASRADRVGEQYF. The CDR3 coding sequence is TGTGCCAGCAGGGCGGACAGGGTGGGCGAGCAGTACTTC.

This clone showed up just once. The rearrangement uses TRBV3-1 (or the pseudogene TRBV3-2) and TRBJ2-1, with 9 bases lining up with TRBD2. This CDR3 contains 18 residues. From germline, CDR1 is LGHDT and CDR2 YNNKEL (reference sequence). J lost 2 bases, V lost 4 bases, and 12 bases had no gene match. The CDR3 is CASSPNKGLAGTYNEQFF. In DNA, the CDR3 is TGTGCCAGCAGCCCGAACAAAGGGCTAGCGGGAACCTACAATGAGCAGTTCTTC.

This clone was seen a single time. The CDR3 spells CASSLQAGGADNEQFF. Here the CDR3 DNA reads TGTGCCAGCAGCCTACAAGCGGGAGGCGCAGACAATGAGCAGTTCTTC. This rearrangement joins TRBV11-3 to TRBJ2-1; 9 positions match TRBD2. The trim removed 5 bases at V and 5 bases at J, leaving 10 bases unmatched. The CDR3 is 16 amino acids. The V gene's germline CDR1 is SGHNT and CDR2 YENEEA.

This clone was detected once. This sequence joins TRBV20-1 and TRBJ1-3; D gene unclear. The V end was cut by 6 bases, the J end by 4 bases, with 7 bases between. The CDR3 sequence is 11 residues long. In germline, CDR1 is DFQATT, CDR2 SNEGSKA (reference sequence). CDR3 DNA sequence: TGCAGTGCGGAGGAAGGAAACACCATATATTTT. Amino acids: CSAEEGNTIYF.

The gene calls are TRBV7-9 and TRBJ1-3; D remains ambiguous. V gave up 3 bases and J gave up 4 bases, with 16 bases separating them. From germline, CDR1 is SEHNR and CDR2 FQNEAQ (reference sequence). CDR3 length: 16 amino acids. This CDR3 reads CASSFVRGNSGNTIYF. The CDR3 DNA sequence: TGTGCCAGCAGCTTCGTCCGCGGGAATAGCGGAAACACCATATATTTT.

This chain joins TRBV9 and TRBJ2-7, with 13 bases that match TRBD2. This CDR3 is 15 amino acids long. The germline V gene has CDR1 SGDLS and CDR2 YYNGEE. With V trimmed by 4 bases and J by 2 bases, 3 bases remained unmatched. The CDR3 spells CASSPGTSGAYEQYF. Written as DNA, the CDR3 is TGTGCCAGCAGCCCAGGGACTAGCGGGGCCTACGAGCAGTACTTC.

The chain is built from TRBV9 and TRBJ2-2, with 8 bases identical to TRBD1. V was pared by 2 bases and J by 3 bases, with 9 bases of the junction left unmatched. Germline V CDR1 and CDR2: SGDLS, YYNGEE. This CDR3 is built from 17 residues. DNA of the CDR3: TGTGCCAGCAGCGTCCTATCAGGGGGCGGGTACACCGGGGAGCTGTTTTTT. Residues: CASSVLSGGGYTGELFF.

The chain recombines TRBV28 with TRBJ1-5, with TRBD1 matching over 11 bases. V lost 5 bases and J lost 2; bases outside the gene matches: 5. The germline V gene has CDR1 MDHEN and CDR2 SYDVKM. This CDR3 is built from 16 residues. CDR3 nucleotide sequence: TGTGCCAGCAGTCTCCGGACAGGGGGCGGCAATCAGCCCCAGCATTTT. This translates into CASSLRTGGGNQPQHF. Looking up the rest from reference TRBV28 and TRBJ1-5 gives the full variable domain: DVKVTQSSRYLVKRTGEKVFLECVQDMDHENMFWYRQDPGLGLRLIYFSYDVKMKEKGDIPEGYSVSREKKERFSLILESASTNQTSMYLCASSLRTGGGNQPQHFGDGTRLSIL.

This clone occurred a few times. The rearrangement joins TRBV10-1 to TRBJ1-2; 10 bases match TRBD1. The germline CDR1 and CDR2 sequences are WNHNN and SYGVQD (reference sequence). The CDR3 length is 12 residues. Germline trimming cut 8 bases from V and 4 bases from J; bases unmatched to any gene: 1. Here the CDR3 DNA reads TGCGCCAGCCGGACAGGGGGCTATGGCTACACCTTC. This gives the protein CASRTGGYGYTF.

This CDR3 reads CASSLWGAGYQETQYF. For the CDR3, the DNA is TGTGCCAGCAGCTTATGGGGAGCGGGGTACCAAGAGACCCAGTACTTC. V usage is TRBV7-3 and J usage is TRBJ2-5; 7 nucleotides align to TRBD2. CDR1 and CDR2 (germline): SGHTA, FQGTGA. This CDR3 contains 16 residues. V gave up 2 bases and J gave up 0 bases; unmatched junction bases: 6.

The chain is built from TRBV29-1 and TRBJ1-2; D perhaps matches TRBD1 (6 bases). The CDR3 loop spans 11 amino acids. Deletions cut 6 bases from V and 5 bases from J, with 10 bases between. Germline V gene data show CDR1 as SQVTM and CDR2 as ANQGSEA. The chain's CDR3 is CSVGALYGYTF. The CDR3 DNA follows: TGCAGCGTGGGGGCGTTATATGGCTACACCTTC.